This entry concerns a single T cell receptor (beta chain). The antigen remains unidentified. These data originate in a study of graft-versus-host responses after intestinal transplantation. Study as a whole: The whole recipient group had anti-thymocyte globulin induction followed by tacrolimus and steroids for about three years.

Overall study results and limits: Present in recipient marrow, GvH clones included some that appeared first in ileum or blood.

V was pared by 6 bases and J by 4 bases, with 3 bases of the junction left unmatched. The germline V gene has CDR1 MNHNY and CDR2 SVGAGI (reference sequence). The CDR3 totals 12 residues. Here immunoSEQ multiplex PCR was the method, and the copy in TCRdb shows in-frame clones only, minus some. The table has 45,000 to 65,000 clones, almost 95% seen once. This TCR was recovered from a human donor who was the organ donor for an intestinal transplant. The source was unstimulated CD4+ T cells sorted from spleen or lymph node cells, collected before transplant. V and J are TRBV6-6 and TRBJ2-7, with TRBD2 matching over 7 bases. CDR3 protein: CASSGGLYEQYF. CDR3 bases: TGTGCCAGCAGCGGGGGACTATACGAGCAGTACTTC.